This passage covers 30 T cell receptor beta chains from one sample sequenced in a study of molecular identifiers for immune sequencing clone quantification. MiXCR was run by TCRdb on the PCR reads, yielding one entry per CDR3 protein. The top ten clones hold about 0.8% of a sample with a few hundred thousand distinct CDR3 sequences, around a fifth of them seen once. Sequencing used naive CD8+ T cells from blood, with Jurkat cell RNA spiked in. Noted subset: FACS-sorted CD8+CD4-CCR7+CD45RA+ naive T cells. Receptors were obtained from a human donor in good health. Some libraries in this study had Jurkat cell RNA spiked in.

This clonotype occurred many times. This CDR3 is CASRPPTGYYETQYF. The CDR3 nucleotides read TGTGCCAGCAGGCCCCCGACAGGGTACTATGAGACCCAGTACTTC. V is TRBV7-2 and J is TRBJ2-5, with 7 bases aligning to TRBD1. The J segment lost 5 bases and the V segment lost 6 bases, leaving 12 bases of the junction unmatched. There are 15 residues in the CDR3. From germline, CDR1 is SGHTA and CDR2 FQGNSA.

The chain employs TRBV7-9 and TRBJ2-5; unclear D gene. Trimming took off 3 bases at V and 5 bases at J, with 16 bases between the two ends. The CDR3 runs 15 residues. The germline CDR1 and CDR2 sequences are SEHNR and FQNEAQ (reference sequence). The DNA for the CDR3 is TGTGCCAGCAGCTTTGCCGGGTCCCCCAGGGAGACCCAGTACTTC. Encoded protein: CASSFAGSPRETQYF.

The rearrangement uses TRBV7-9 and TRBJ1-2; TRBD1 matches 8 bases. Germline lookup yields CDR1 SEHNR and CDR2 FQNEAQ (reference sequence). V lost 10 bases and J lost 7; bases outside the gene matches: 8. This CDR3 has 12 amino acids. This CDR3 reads CAIKAGTGGYTF. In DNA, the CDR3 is TGTGCCATCAAAGCCGGGACAGGTGGCTACACCTTC.

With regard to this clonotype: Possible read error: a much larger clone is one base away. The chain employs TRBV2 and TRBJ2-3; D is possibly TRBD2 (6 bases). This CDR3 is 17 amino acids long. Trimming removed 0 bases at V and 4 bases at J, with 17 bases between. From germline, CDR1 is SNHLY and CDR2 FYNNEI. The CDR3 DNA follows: TGTGCCAGCAGTGAAGCTAGGACTCACCCTAGCGCAGATACGCAGTATTTT. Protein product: CASSEARTHPSADTQYF.

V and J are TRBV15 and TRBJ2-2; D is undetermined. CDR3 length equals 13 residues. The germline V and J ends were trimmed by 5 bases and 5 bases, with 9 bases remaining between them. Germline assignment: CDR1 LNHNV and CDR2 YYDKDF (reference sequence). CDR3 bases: TGTGCCACCAGCGGGGTACGAACCGGGGAGCTGTTTTTT. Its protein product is CATSGVRTGELFF.

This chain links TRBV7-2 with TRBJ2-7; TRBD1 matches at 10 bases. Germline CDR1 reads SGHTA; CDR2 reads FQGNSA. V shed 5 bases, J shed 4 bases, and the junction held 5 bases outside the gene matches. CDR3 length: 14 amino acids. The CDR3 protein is CASSKGQGFYEQYF. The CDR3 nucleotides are TGTGCCAGCAGCAAGGGACAGGGGTTTTACGAGCAGTACTTC.

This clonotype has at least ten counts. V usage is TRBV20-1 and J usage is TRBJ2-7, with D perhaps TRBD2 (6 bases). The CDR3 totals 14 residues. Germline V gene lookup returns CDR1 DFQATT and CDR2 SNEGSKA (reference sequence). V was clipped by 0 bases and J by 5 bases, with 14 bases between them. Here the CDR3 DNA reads TGCAGTGCTAGAGATTTTGCGGGGACGGACGAGCAGTACTTC. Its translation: CSARDFAGTDEQYF.

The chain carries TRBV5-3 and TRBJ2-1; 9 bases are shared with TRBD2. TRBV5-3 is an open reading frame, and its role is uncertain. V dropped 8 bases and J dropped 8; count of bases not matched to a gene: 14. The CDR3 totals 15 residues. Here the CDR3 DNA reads TGTGCCAGCAGCCAGGGACTAGCAGGGATGGATGAGCAGTTCTTC. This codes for CASSQGLAGMDEQFF.

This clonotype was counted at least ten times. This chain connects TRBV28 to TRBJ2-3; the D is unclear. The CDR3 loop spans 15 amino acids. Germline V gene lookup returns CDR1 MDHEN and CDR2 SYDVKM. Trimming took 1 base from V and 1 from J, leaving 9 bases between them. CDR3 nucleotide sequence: TGTGCCAGCAGTTTATTAGCCAAAGGCACAGATACGCAGTATTTT. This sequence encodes CASSLLAKGTDTQYF.

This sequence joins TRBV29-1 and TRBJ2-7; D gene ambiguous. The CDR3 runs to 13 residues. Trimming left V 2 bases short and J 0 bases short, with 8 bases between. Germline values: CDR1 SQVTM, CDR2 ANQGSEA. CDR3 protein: CSVESPSSYEQYF. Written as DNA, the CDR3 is TGCAGCGTTGAATCCCCTAGCTCCTACGAGCAGTACTTC.

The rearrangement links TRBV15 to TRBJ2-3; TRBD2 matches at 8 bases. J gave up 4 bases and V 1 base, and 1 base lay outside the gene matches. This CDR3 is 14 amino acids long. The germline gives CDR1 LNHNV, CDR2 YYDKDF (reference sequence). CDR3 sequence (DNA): TGTGCCACCAGCAGAGCGGGAGGGTCAGATACGCAGTATTTT. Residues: CATSRAGGSDTQYF.

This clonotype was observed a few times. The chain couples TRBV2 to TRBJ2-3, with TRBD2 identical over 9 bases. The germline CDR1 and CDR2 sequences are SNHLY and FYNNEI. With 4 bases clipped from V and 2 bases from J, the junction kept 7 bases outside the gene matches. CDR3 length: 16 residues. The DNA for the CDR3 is TGTGCCAGCAGTGTTGACCCTAGCGGGAACACAGATACGCAGTATTTT. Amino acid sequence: CASSVDPSGNTDTQYF.

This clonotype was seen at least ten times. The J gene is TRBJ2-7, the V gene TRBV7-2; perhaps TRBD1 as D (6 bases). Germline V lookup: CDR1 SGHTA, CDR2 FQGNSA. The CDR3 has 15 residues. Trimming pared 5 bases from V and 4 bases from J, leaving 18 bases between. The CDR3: CASSPRTEKTYEQYF. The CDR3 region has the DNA TGTGCCAGCAGCCCTCGGACAGAGAAGACTTACGAGCAGTACTTC. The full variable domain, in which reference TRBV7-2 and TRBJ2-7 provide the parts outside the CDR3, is GAGVSQSPSNKVTEKGKDVELRCDPISGHTALYWYRQSLGQGLEFLIYFQGNSAPDKSGLPSDRFSAERTGGSVSTLTIQRTQQEDSAVYLCASSPRTEKTYEQYFGPGTRLTVT.

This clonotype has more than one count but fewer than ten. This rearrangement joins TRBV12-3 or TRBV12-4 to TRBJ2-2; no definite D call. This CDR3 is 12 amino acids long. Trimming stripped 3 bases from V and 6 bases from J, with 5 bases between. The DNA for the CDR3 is TGTGCCAGCAGTTTTAGTCCCGGGGAGCTGTTTTTT. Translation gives CASSFSPGELFF.

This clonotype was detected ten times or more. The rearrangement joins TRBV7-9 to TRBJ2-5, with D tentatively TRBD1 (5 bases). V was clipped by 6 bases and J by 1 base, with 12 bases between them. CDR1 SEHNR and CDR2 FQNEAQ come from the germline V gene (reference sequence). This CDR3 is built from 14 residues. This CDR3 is CASRPMDIQETQYF. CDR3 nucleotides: TGTGCCAGCAGACCTATGGACATCCAAGAGACCCAGTACTTC.

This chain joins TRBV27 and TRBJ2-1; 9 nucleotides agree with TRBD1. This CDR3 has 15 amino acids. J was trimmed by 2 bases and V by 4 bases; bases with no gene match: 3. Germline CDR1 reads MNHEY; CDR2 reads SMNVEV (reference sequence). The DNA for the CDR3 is TGTGCCAGCAGTTCCGGGACAGGGCCCTACAATGAGCAGTTCTTC. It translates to CASSSGTGPYNEQFF.

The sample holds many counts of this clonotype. CDR3 in DNA: TGTGCCAGCAGCTTCCAAGCGGGGGGGCCGGTGGATACGCAGTATTTT. This gives the protein CASSFQAGGPVDTQYF. The chain has TRBV5-6 and TRBJ2-3; 10 bases are shared with TRBD2. This CDR3 is 16 amino acids long. Germline CDR1 reads SGHDT; CDR2 reads YYEEEE. The J segment lost 6 bases and the V segment lost 2 bases, leaving 9 bases of the junction unmatched. Variable domain in full (rest from reference TRBV5-6 and TRBJ2-3): DAGVTQSPTHLIKTRGQQVTLRCSPKSGHDTVSWYQQALGQGPQFIFQYYEEEERQRGNFPDRFSGHQFPNYSSELNVNALLLGDSALYLCASSFQAGGPVDTQYFGPGTRLTVL.

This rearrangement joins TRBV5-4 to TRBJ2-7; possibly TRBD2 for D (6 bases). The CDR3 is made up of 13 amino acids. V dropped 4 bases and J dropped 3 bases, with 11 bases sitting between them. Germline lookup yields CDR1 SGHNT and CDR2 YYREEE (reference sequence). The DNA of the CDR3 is TGTGCCAGCAGCGGCGGGATGGACTACGAGCAGTACTTC. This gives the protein CASSGGMDYEQYF.

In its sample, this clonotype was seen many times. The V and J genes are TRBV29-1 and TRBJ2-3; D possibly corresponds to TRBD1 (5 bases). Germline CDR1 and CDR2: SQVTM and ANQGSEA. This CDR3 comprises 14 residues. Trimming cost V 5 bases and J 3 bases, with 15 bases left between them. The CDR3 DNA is TGCAGCGTTCCCCTAAGGGGCGGTACAGATACGCAGTATTTT. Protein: CSVPLRGGTDTQYF.

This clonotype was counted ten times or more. This CDR3 reads CASSLAAFYSGANVLTF. CDR3 sequence (DNA): TGTGCCAGCAGCTTGGCCGCTTTTTACTCTGGGGCCAACGTCCTGACTTTC. The chain combines TRBV7-9 with TRBJ2-6; D uncertain. Germline lookup yields CDR1 SEHNR and CDR2 FQNEAQ (reference sequence). This CDR3 is 17 amino acids long. The V end lost 3 bases, the J end lost 0 bases, and 12 bases lay between the germline ends.

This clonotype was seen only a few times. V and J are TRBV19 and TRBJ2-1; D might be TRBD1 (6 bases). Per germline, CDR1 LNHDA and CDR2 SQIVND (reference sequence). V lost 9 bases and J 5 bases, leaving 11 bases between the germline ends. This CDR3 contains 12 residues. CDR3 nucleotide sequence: TGTGCCAGCCAGGGGACCCACAATGAGCAGTTCTTC. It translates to CASQGTHNEQFF. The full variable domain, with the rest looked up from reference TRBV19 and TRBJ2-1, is DGGITQSPKYLFRKEGQNVTLSCEQNLNHDAMYWYRQDPGQGLRLIYYSQIVNDFQKGDIAEGYSVSREKKESFPLTVTSAQKNPTAFYLCASQGTHNEQFFGPGTRLTVL.

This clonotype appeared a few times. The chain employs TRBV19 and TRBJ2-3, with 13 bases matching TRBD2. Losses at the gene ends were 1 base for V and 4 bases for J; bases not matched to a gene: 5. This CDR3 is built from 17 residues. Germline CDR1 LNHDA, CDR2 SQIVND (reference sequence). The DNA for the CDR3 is TGTGCCAGTAGTATAGCCACGGGACTAGCGGGATCAGATACGCAGTATTTT. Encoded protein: CASSIATGLAGSDTQYF.

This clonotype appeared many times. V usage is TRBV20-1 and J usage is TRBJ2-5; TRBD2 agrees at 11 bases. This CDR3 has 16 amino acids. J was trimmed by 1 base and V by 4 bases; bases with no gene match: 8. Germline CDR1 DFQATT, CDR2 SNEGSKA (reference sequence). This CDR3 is CSATRRLAGSQETQYF. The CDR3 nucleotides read TGCAGTGCTACCCGACGACTAGCGGGGTCCCAAGAGACCCAGTACTTC.

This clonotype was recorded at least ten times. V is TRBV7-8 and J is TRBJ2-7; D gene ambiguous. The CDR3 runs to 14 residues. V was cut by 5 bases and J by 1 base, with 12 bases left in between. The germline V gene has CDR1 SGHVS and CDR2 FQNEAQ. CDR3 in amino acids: CASSLGPRSYEQYF. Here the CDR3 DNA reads TGTGCCAGCAGCCTTGGCCCGAGATCCTACGAGCAGTACTTC.

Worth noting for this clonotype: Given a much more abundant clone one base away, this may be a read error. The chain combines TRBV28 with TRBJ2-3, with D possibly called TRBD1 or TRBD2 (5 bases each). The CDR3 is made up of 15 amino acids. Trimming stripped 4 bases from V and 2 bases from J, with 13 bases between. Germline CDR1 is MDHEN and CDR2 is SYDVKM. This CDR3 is CASSSPGPFTDTQYF. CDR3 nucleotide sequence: TGTGCCAGCAGTTCTCCGGGACCTTTCACAGATACGCAGTATTTT.

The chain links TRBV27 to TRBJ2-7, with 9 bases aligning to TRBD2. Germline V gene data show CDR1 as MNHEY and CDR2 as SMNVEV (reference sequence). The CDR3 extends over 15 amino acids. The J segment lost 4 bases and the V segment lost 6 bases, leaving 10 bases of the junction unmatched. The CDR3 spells CASSNTGLAIYEQYF. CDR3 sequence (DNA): TGTGCCAGCAGCAATACGGGACTAGCTATTTACGAGCAGTACTTC.

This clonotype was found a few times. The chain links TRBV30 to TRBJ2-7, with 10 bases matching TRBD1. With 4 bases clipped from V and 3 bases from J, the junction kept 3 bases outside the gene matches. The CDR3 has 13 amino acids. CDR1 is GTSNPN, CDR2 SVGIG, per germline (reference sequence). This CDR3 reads CAWTWDRGYEQYF. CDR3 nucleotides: TGTGCCTGGACCTGGGACAGGGGCTACGAGCAGTACTTC.

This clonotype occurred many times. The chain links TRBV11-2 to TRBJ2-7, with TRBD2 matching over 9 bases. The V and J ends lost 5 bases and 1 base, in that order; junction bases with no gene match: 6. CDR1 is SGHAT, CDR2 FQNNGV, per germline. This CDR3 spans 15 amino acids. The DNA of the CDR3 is TGTGCCAGCAGCCCCGGACTAGCGTCTTCCTACGAGCAGTACTTC. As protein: CASSPGLASSYEQYF.

The CDR3 sequence: CASSPVSGSYNEQFF. The DNA for the CDR3 is TGTGCCAGCTCACCAGTTAGCGGGAGTTACAATGAGCAGTTCTTC. The chain links TRBV18 to TRBJ2-1, with TRBD2 matching over 9 bases. Per germline, CDR1 KGHSH and CDR2 LQKENI. V gave up 2 bases and J gave up 4 bases; unmatched junction bases: 3. The CDR3 contains 15 residues. Using reference TRBV18 and TRBJ2-1 for the parts outside the CDR3, the full variable domain is NAGVMQNPRHLVRRRGQEARLRCSPMKGHSHVYWYRQLPEEGLKFMVYLQKENIIDESGMPKERFSAEFPKEGPSILRIQQVVRGDSAAYFCASSPVSGSYNEQFFGPGTRLTVL.

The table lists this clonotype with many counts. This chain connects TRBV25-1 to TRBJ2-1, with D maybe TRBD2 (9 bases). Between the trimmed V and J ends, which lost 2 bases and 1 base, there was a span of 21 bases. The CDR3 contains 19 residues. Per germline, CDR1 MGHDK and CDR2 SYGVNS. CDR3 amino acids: CASSERTGRSGGSYNEQFF. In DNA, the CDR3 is TGTGCCAGCAGTGAACGGACAGGGAGGAGCGGGGGGTCCTACAATGAGCAGTTCTTC.